This TCR beta chain was identified during a study of molecular identifiers for immune sequencing clone quantification. A single record per CDR3 protein comes from TCRdb applying MiXCR to the PCR reads. The sample has roughly 630,000 distinct CDR3 sequences; 25% are singletons. With regard to this clonotype: No antigen is known for it.

This CDR3 comprises 16 residues. Germline CDR1 is DFQATT and CDR2 is SNEGSKA (reference sequence). The V end was cut by 0 bases, the J end by 4 bases, with 19 bases between. Findings and limits, study-wide: For highly expanded clones, sizes could be underestimated when identical TCR molecules share a barcode.

The gene calls are TRBV20-1 and TRBJ2-7, with D perhaps being TRBD1 or TRBD2 (6 bases each). Sequenced material: naive CD8+ T cells from blood, with Jurkat cell RNA spiked in. Documented subset: FACS-sorted CD8+CD4-CCR7+CD45RA+ naive T cells. The sequence derives from a human donor in good health. Some libraries in this study had Jurkat cell RNA spiked in. The DNA of the CDR3 is TGCAGTGCTAGAGATTGGAGAGGGGGGCACCCTTACGAGCAGTACTTC. It is translated as CSARDWRGGHPYEQYF.